The 16 T cell receptor beta chains in this list originate from one sample, sequenced in a study of blood T cells in healthy people across ages. Combining a sample-barcoded 5' primer with a J-beta primer mix, a second PCR ran for roughly 7 to 12 cycles. From the 5' RACE reads, TCRdb called clonotypes with MiXCR, one entry per CDR3 protein. The profile shows some 560,000 distinct CDR3 sequences, around a quarter of them singletons. The same specimen was also included in a second study, on T cells of mothers and their children.

Material for sequencing was blood. The receptors shown here come from a boy aged 2 to 10 in good health.

The chain employs TRBV5-6 and TRBJ2-1; D gene unclear. CDR3 length: 14 amino acids. Trimming cost V 2 bases and J 5 bases, with 11 bases left between them. CDR1 and CDR2 (germline): SGHDT, YYEEEE. CDR3: CASSFPPHDNEQFF. The CDR3 nucleotides read TGTGCCAGCAGCTTTCCCCCCCACGACAATGAGCAGTTCTTC.

The sample holds a few counts of this clonotype. This chain links TRBV7-2 with TRBJ2-5; no firm D call. The J call may be in error: the DNA end matches TRBJ2-7 better. CDR3 size: 14 residues. CDR1 is SGHTA and CDR2 is FQGNSA in the germline V gene. The CDR3 nucleotides are TGTGCCAGCAGCTTAGGACCGGGTCGCTACGAGCAGTACTTC. Translation: CASSLGPGRYEQYF.

The chain couples TRBV20-1 to TRBJ2-3; the match to TRBD2 covers 10 bases. The CDR3 loop spans 16 amino acids. Looked up from germline, CDR1 is DFQATT and CDR2 is SNEGSKA (reference sequence). After removal of 2 bases from V and 4 bases from J, the junction contained 9 bases not matched to a gene. The CDR3 sequence: CSARTGTSVFADTQYF. In DNA, the CDR3 is TGCAGTGCTAGAACTGGGACTAGCGTCTTCGCAGATACGCAGTATTTT.

The genes are TRBV21-1 and TRBJ1-1; no DNA check was done on the table's D call, TRBD1. TRBV21-1 is shown as a pseudogene. CDR3 length equals 16 residues. The CDR3, as DNA: TGTGCCAGCAGCAAAGGGGCAACAGGGGCGGGAACTGAAGCTTTCTTT. This translates into CASSKGATGAGTEAFF.

This chain links TRBV6-5 with TRBJ2-5; D not resolved. Germline V gene data show CDR1 as MNHEY and CDR2 as SVGAGI. CDR3 length equals 15 residues. The V end was cut by 0 bases, the J end by 2 bases, with 10 bases between. In nucleotides, the CDR3 is TGTGCCAGCAGTTACTCGAAATTTCGACAAGAGACCCAGTACTTC. Translation gives CASSYSKFRQETQYF.

The chain links TRBV12-3 or TRBV12-4 to TRBJ2-5; 7 bases align to TRBD2. The CDR3 consists of 13 residues. J was trimmed by 5 bases and V by 7 bases; bases with no gene match: 7. In DNA, the CDR3 is TGTGCCAGCAACTTGGGGGGGACGGAGACCCAGTACTTC. Translating it yields CASNLGGTETQYF.

This clonotype has a handful of counts. The chain carries TRBV7-2 and TRBJ2-7, with 7 bases aligning to TRBD2. This CDR3 has 15 residues. J gave up 4 bases and V 2 bases, and 8 bases lay outside the gene matches. The germline gives CDR1 SGHTA, CDR2 FQGNSA. The CDR3 loop is CASSLFPASGYEQYF. For the CDR3, the DNA is TGTGCCAGCAGCTTATTTCCCGCTAGCGGTTACGAGCAGTACTTC.

This clonotype was recorded a few times. The chain has TRBV7-9 and TRBJ2-5; 7 positions agree with TRBD1. Unmatched junction bases numbered 4, after V lost 1 base and J lost 5 bases. Per the germline V gene, CDR1 is SEHNR and CDR2 is FQNEAQ (reference sequence). The CDR3 is 14 amino acids. The DNA of the CDR3 is TGTGCCAGCAGCTTAGGACAGGGCAGTGAGACCCAGTACTTC. This translates into CASSLGQGSETQYF.

The chain couples TRBV9 to TRBJ2-7; 9 bases map to TRBD1. The V gene's germline CDR1 is SGDLS and CDR2 YYNGEE. Trimming at V came to 4 bases and at J to 3 bases, leaving 8 bases not matched to a gene. The CDR3 is 15 residues long. The chain's CDR3 is CASSRQGEAYYEQYF. The CDR3 nucleotides are TGTGCCAGCAGCAGACAGGGGGAGGCCTACTACGAGCAGTACTTC. Complete variable domain (other parts from reference TRBV9 and TRBJ2-7): DSGVTQTPKHLITATGQRVTLRCSPRSGDLSVYWYQQSLDQGLQFLIQYYNGEERAKGNILERFSAQQFPDLHSELNLSSLELGDSALYFCASSRQGEAYYEQYFGPGTRLTVT.

The chain uses TRBV4-3 and TRBJ2-2, with 8 bases aligning to TRBD2. V was pared by 1 base and J by 7 bases, with 8 bases of the junction left unmatched. CDR3 length: 16 residues. Germline CDR1 LGHNA, CDR2 YSLEER. The CDR3 sequence is CASSQVPAGEVGELFF. For the CDR3, the DNA is TGCGCCAGCAGCCAAGTCCCAGCGGGAGAGGTCGGGGAGCTGTTTTTT.

V and J are TRBV23-1 and TRBJ2-1; 11 positions agree with TRBD2. TRBV23-1 is placed among ORFs of uncertain function. This CDR3 comprises 18 residues. V shed 4 bases and J 0 bases; nucleotides not matched to a gene: 8. Here the CDR3 DNA reads TGCGCCAGCAGTCGGGCGGCCGGGACTAGCGGCTCCTACAATGAGCAGTTCTTC. Translation: CASSRAAGTSGSYNEQFF.

This sequence joins TRBV9 and TRBJ1-6; D might be TRBD1 (5 bases). Trimming pared 2 bases from V and 6 bases from J, leaving 12 bases between. The CDR3 is 15 amino acids. The germline V gene has CDR1 SGDLS and CDR2 YYNGEE. CDR3 loop: CASSVGGGSNSPLHF. CDR3 nucleotide sequence: TGTGCCAGCAGCGTGGGGGGGGGATCTAATTCACCCCTCCACTTT.

The sample holds a few counts of this clonotype. This could be a read error, since a much larger clone is one nucleotide away. The rearrangement uses TRBV28 and TRBJ2-5; the match to TRBD2 covers 12 bases. Germline lookup yields CDR1 MDHEN and CDR2 SYDVKM. The ends lost 6 bases at V and 9 bases at J; junction bases unmatched: 17. The CDR3 spans 17 residues. The CDR3: CASSTWASGGAREAQYF. In nucleotides, the CDR3 is TGTGCCAGCAGCACTTGGGCTAGCGGGGGGGCCCGGGAGGCCCAGTACTTC.

This clonotype was seen a handful of times. The CDR3 spells CASSAGDEQFF. DNA of the CDR3: TGTGCCAGCAGCGCGGGGGATGAGCAGTTCTTC. The V and J genes are TRBV7-3 and TRBJ2-5; 7 bases align to TRBD2. Near its end, the DNA agrees better with TRBJ2-1, so the J call may be wrong. This CDR3 is 11 amino acids long. The germline gives CDR1 SGHTA, CDR2 FQGTGA.

This clonotype was found a few times. The rearrangement links TRBV19 to TRBJ1-2, with D maybe TRBD1 (6 bases). This CDR3 comprises 15 residues. Looked up from germline, CDR1 is LNHDA and CDR2 is SQIVND (reference sequence). V gave up 10 bases and J gave up 2 bases, with 20 bases separating them. This chain's CDR3 is CAISGVRGTNYGYTF. DNA of the CDR3: TGTGCCATCAGTGGTGTCAGGGGTACCAACTATGGCTACACCTTC.

The rearrangement joins TRBV30 to TRBJ1-1; 7 bases are a match to TRBD1. This CDR3 has 13 residues. The V gene end was trimmed by 5 bases and the J gene end by 5 bases; junction bases not matched to a gene: 8. The V gene's germline CDR1 is GTSNPN and CDR2 SVGIG (reference sequence). The CDR3 sequence is CAWSPGGKTEAFF. In DNA form, the CDR3 reads TGTGCCTGGTCCCCAGGGGGTAAGACTGAAGCTTTCTTT.